Following are 14 T cell receptor beta chains from one sample sequenced in a study of blood T cell repertoires in COVID-19 (dated by TCRdb to about 2020). Library prep was done by the immunoSEQ multiplex PCR assay. The table comes from immuneACCESS by way of TCRdb, which keeps in-frame sequences with V and J called. Part of the clones is missing from these tables; in studies checked, under half for an unresolved V gene and the rest for unknown reasons. In all, the sample holds about 61,000 clones, and roughly 86% of those were seen once. Around 6.1% of the sample belongs to the ten largest clones. Specimen: peripheral blood. Source of these receptors: a man between 60 and 70 years old with acute or convalescent COVID-19.

CDR3 DNA: TGTGCCAGCAGCTTAGTTACGCCAATCGGGGGAAACACCATATATTTT. Translated, it gives CASSLVTPIGGNTIYF. V is TRBV13 and J is TRBJ1-3, with no clear D. The germline CDR1 and CDR2 sequences are PRHDT and FYEKMQ (reference sequence). The CDR3 runs to 16 residues. Trimming shortened V by 1 base and J by 4 bases, and 14 bases separated the two germline ends.

The J gene is TRBJ1-5, the V gene TRBV24-1; D is possibly TRBD1 (6 bases). Germline V lookup: CDR1 KGHDR, CDR2 SFDVKD. This CDR3 has 14 amino acids. The ends were cut back, 8 bases at V and 7 bases at J, with 17 bases in the middle. The CDR3 DNA follows: TGTGCCACCATCACATGTCCAGGGGCCCAGCCCCAGCATTTT. Residues: CATITCPGAQPQHF.

This chain joins TRBV30 and TRBJ1-1, with 11 bases lining up with TRBD1. Trimming at V came to 3 bases and at J to 1 base, leaving 10 bases not matched to a gene. The CDR3 covers 17 residues. CDR1 is GTSNPN, CDR2 SVGIG, per germline (reference sequence). As DNA, the CDR3 is TGTGCCTGGAGAAAGCCGTCCGGGACAGGGGGGAACACTGAAGCTTTCTTT. Residues: CAWRKPSGTGGNTEAFF.

The rearrangement uses TRBV27 and TRBJ2-7; D might be TRBD2 (6 bases). The CDR3 totals 16 residues. Germline V gives CDR1 MNHEY, CDR2 SMNVEV (reference sequence). Trimming took off 6 bases at V and 1 base at J, with 19 bases between the two ends. CDR3 amino acids: CASRSPGGSGSYEQYF. For the CDR3, the DNA is TGTGCCAGCAGATCCCCCGGGGGTAGCGGTTCCTACGAGCAGTACTTC.

J is TRBJ1-6 and V is TRBV10-3, with a tentative D call TRBD1 (6 bases). The CDR3 consists of 14 residues. Germline loops: CDR1 ENHRY, CDR2 SYGVKD. V lost 6 bases to trimming and J lost 5 bases, with 11 bases between them. CDR3 nucleotide sequence: TGTGCCATCAGACGGGACACCAATAATTCACCCCTCCACTTT. Translated: CAIRRDTNNSPLHF.

The gene calls are TRBV6-5 and TRBJ2-7; 8 bases align to TRBD1. The CDR3 loop spans 16 amino acids. Germline CDR1 MNHEY, CDR2 SVGAGI. The ends lost 0 bases at V and 0 bases at J; junction bases unmatched: 4. The CDR3 nucleotides read TGTGCCAGCAGTTACTCTCCAGGGGGCATCTCCTACGAGCAGTACTTC. It codes for CASSYSPGGISYEQYF.

In this sample, this clone turned up once. This chain joins TRBV9 and TRBJ2-1; 7 nucleotides match TRBD2. The CDR3 covers 14 residues. Germline V gives CDR1 SGDLS, CDR2 YYNGEE. Trimming at V came to 0 bases and at J to 5 bases, leaving 2 bases not matched to a gene. CDR3 nucleotide sequence: TGTGCCAGCAGCGTAGGACGGGGGGACAATGAGCAGTTCTTC. Its translation: CASSVGRGDNEQFF.

This chain uses TRBV5-8 with TRBJ2-1; D is ambiguous. The CDR3 covers 18 residues. V lost 0 bases, J lost 4 bases, and 20 bases lay in between. Per the germline V gene, CDR1 is SGHTS and CDR2 is YDEGEE. DNA for the CDR3: TGTGCCAGCAGCTTGGCTATAGCCCCAATCTCCCGGTACAATGAGCAGTTCTTC. Its protein is CASSLAIAPISRYNEQFF.

This chain joins TRBV27 and TRBJ1-2, with 8 bases matching TRBD1. Germline trimming cut 6 bases from V and 6 bases from J; bases unmatched to any gene: 3. Per germline, CDR1 MNHEY and CDR2 SMNVEV (reference sequence). This CDR3 comprises 12 residues. The CDR3: CASRGQAHGYTF. DNA of the CDR3: TGTGCCAGCAGGGGACAGGCCCATGGCTACACCTTC.

The chain uses TRBV5-4 and TRBJ2-7; a weak D match, TRBD2 (5 bases). The V and J ends lost 0 bases and 4 bases respectively, with 11 bases between them. Per germline, CDR1 SGHNT and CDR2 YYREEE (reference sequence). CDR3 size: 14 residues. This chain's CDR3 is CASSLGAGGYEQYF. Written as DNA, the CDR3 is TGTGCCAGCAGCTTGGGTGCAGGAGGTTACGAGCAGTACTTC.

This sequence joins TRBV14 and TRBJ1-1; D might be TRBD1 (6 bases). Germline V gene sequence: CDR1 SGHDN, CDR2 FVKESK. V lost 2 bases, J lost 5 bases, and 15 bases lay in between. The CDR3 loop spans 15 amino acids. This CDR3 is CASSQLGGAKTEAFF. The CDR3, as DNA: TGTGCCAGCAGCCAACTTGGGGGGGCAAAAACTGAAGCTTTCTTT.

This chain uses TRBV6-6 with TRBJ1-1, with a weak D call TRBD1 (6 bases). Germline V CDR1 and CDR2: MNHNY, SVGAGI (reference sequence). The V end lost 5 bases, the J end lost 5 bases, and 18 bases lay between the germline ends. The CDR3 has 15 amino acids. Written as DNA, the CDR3 is TGTGCCAGCAGTCGATCGGGGGGGCTAAGAACTGAAGCTTTCTTT. Translating gives CASSRSGGLRTEAFF.

DNA for the CDR3: TGTGCCAGCAGTCGATCGACTCAGGGAAGGGGAAACACCATATATTTT. Its translation is CASSRSTQGRGNTIYF. The gene calls are TRBV7-9 and TRBJ1-3; TRBD1 might be the D (5 bases). Trimming stripped 6 bases from V and 4 bases from J, with 19 bases between. Germline-derived CDR1 and CDR2 are SEHNR and FQNEAQ (reference sequence). There are 16 residues in the CDR3. Full variable domain (rest looked up from reference TRBV7-9 and TRBJ1-3): DTGVSQNPRHKITKRGQNVTFRCDPISEHNRLYWYRQTLGQGPEFLTYFQNEAQLEKSRLLSDRFSAERPKGSFSTLEIQRTEQGDSAMYLCASSRSTQGRGNTIYFGEGSWLTVV.

The sample holds a few counts of this clone. This chain uses TRBV12-3 or TRBV12-4 with TRBJ1-1; TRBD1 is a possible D gene (5 bases). V lost 0 bases and J lost 11, with 13 bases in between. The CDR3 totals 13 residues. The CDR3 loop is CASSLALRGFAFF. CDR3 nucleotides: TGTGCCAGCAGTTTAGCGTTAAGGGGTTTTGCTTTCTTT.